This is a list of T cell receptor beta chains from one sample in a study of T cell changes during pregnancy in multiple sclerosis. The table came from immunoSEQ multiplex PCR; TCRdb's copy has only in-frame clones and leaves some out. Of about 42,000 clones in the sample, around 84% were seen once. Sequenced material: CD4+ T cells from peripheral blood mononuclear cells, taken before pregnancy. The source of these receptors is a female donor with multiple sclerosis, enrolled in a pregnancy study. CDR3s include the opening cysteine and the closing phenylalanine or tryptophan. Fields, in order: clone size, J gene, D gene, V gene, CDR3 DNA, CDR3 protein. A D gene is named only where the DNA matches it firmly. Rows may omit the clone size; those that give it use once, few, many or a size class.

. TRBJ2-1 . TRBV11-2 TGTGCCAGCAGCCCGAGACAGGCCTACCGGTCGTACAATGAGCAGTTCTTC CASSPRQAYRSYNEQFF
. TRBJ1-3 . TRBV7-2 TGTGCCAGCCGGCAGGGCGGAAACACCATATATTTT CASRQGGNTIYF
. TRBJ1-1 . TRBV7-9 TGTGCCAGCAGCTTAGGACAGCTAGACCGCGGGGACACTGAAGCTTTCTTT CASSLGQLDRGDTEAFF
. TRBJ2-1 . TRBV6-1 TGTGCCAGCAGTGAAGGGATACCTAGGCTGGGGCAGTTCTTC CASSEGIPRLGQFF
few TRBJ1-3 TRBD1 TRBV9 TGTGCCAGCAGCGCCGTCAGGGGGGGAAACACCATATATTTT CASSAVRGGNTIYF
. TRBJ1-1 . TRBV19 TGTGCCAGTAGTGAGGGCCGGCAGGCGAACACTGAAGCTTTCTTT CASSEGRQANTEAFF
. TRBJ1-3 . TRBV7-8 TGTGCCAGCAGCCCGCGGGGAATTAGCTCTGGAAACACCATATATTTT CASSPRGISSGNTIYF
. TRBJ1-2 TRBD1 TRBV19 TGTGCCAGTAGTATAGTGGGGACAGGGGCGTCGTATGATGGCTACACCTTC CASSIVGTGASYDGYTF
. TRBJ2-3 TRBD2 TRBV30 TGTGCCTGGAGTGTACTGGCGGGAGGGGATACGCAGTATTTT CAWSVLAGGDTQYF
. TRBJ2-1 TRBD2 TRBV7-3 TGTGCCAGCAGCGGGGGGGGGTCCTACAATGAGCAGTTCTTC CASSGGGSYNEQFF
. TRBJ1-1 TRBD1 TRBV7-6 TGTGCCAGCAGCTTAGTTGCGGGGGGACAGGGAGGAGGCACTGAAGCTTTCTTT CASSLVAGGQGGGTEAFF
. TRBJ2-7 TRBD1 TRBV23-1 TGCGCCAGCAGTCCAACAAAACCGGGACAGGTCTCCTACGAGCAGTACTTC CASSPTKPGQVSYEQYF
. TRBJ2-5 TRBD2 TRBV7-7 TGTGCCAGCAGCCCAACTCCGGGACTAGCGGGGGAGACCCAGTACTTC CASSPTPGLAGETQYF
. TRBJ1-2 TRBD1 TRBV6-5 TGTGCCAGCAGCTTATCGACAGGGGCCGAATATGGCTACACCTTC CASSLSTGAEYGYTF
few TRBJ1-4 TRBD1 TRBV6-5 TGTGCCAGCAGTTACTCGTATACAGGGGATGAAAAACTGTTTTTT CASSYSYTGDEKLFF
once TRBJ1-3 . TRBV9 TGTGCCAGCAGCGTAGCTGCGGATGGAAACACCATATATTTT CASSVAADGNTIYF
. TRBJ1-2 . TRBV30 TGTGCCTGGAGTGGCAGGTTAGCTAACTATGGCTACACCTTC CAWSGRLANYGYTF
. TRBJ2-3 TRBD2 TRBV6-6 TGTGCCAGCGGACAAGCGGGAGGTGCAGATACGCAGTATTTT CASGQAGGADTQYF
. TRBJ1-3 TRBD1 TRBV5-1 TGCGCCAGCAGCTGGGGACAGAGTGGAAACACCATATATTTT CASSWGQSGNTIYF
. TRBJ2-2 TRBD2 TRBV7-2 TGTGCCAGCGTGTCGGGGGGAAACACCGGGGAGCTGTTTTTT CASVSGGNTGELFF
. TRBJ2-7 TRBD1 TRBV4-3 TGCGCCAGCAGCCGAGGGACAGATACCTACGAGCAGTACTTC CASSRGTDTYEQYF
. TRBJ2-4 . TRBV7-2 TGTGCCAGCAGCTTCGACAGCCTTCGGTACTTC CASSFDSLRYF
. TRBJ1-4 . TRBV7-2 TGTGCCAGCAGCTTTACCGAGGGGGTTGAACTGTTTTTT CASSFTEGVELFF
. TRBJ1-1 . TRBV18 TGTGCCAGCTCACCACCGTCGGAGGGGAGAGCTGAAGCTTTCTTT CASSPPSEGRAEAFF
. TRBJ1-2 . TRBV6-5 TGTGCCAGCAGTTACTTGGTTGAGAGGTGGTATGGCTACACCTTC CASSYLVERWYGYTF
. TRBJ1-3 TRBD1 TRBV30 TGTGCCTGGAGTCGGGACAGGGGCTACACCATATATTTT CAWSRDRGYTIYF
. TRBJ2-7 TRBD1 TRBV5-1 TGCGCCAGCAGCTTGGGCGGTTGGACAGGGGACTACGAGCAGTACTTC CASSLGGWTGDYEQYF
once TRBJ2-7 TRBD1 TRBV10-3 TGTGCCATCAAGGGACAGATCTCCTACGAGCAGTACTTC CAIKGQISYEQYF
few TRBJ2-7 . TRBV19 TGTGCCAGTAGTATTCAAGGGGCTGGATACGAGCAGTACTTC CASSIQGAGYEQYF
. TRBJ1-2 . TRBV2 TGTGCCAGCAGTGCCACAGGGTACTATGGCTACACCTTC CASSATGYYGYTF
. TRBJ1-1 . TRBV7-8 TGTGCCAGCAGCTTACAGTTGGTAAACACTGAAGCTTTCTTT CASSLQLVNTEAFF
. TRBJ1-1 . TRBV12-5 TGTGCTAGTGGACCACAGGGGAACACTGAAGCTTTCTTT CASGPQGNTEAFF
. TRBJ2-2 TRBD1 TRBV5-1 TGCGCCAGCAGCTGGACAGGGATGAGCGCCGGGGAGCTGTTTTTT CASSWTGMSAGELFF
medium-sized TRBJ1-2 . TRBV13 TGTGCCAGCAGCTTAGAGGGGTATGGCTACACCTTC CASSLEGYGYTF
once TRBJ2-1 TRBD1 TRBV19 TGTGCCAGTAGTATAATACAGGGGCAAGGTAATGAGCAGTTCTTC CASSIIQGQGNEQFF
. TRBJ2-2 TRBD1 TRBV2 TGTGCCAGCAGGCCCGGGACAGGGGACACCGGGGAGCTGTTTTTT CASRPGTGDTGELFF
. TRBJ2-2 . TRBV18 TGTGCCAGCTCACCAGATGGGCTCACCGGGGAGCTGTTTTTT CASSPDGLTGELFF
. TRBJ1-2 . TRBV7-8 TGTGCCAGCAGCTTACAGGGGAACTATGGCTACACCTTC CASSLQGNYGYTF
. TRBJ2-5 . TRBV5-1 TGCGCCAGCAGCTTGGGAGGGCCGTGGCAAGAGACCCAGTACTTC CASSLGGPWQETQYF
. TRBJ2-4 TRBD1 TRBV30 TGTGCCTGGAGTATCCCGGGACAGGGAAACATTCAGTACTTC CAWSIPGQGNIQYF
. TRBJ2-4 TRBD2 TRBV27 TGTGCCAGCAGTTTTAGACTAGCGGGAACCATAAACATTCAGTACTTC CASSFRLAGTINIQYF
. TRBJ1-4 TRBD1 TRBV19 TGTGCCACATCGGACAGGGGCGCAGCAACTAATGAAAAACTGTTTTTT CATSDRGAATNEKLFF
. TRBJ1-2 TRBD1 TRBV2 TGTGCCAGCAGAGCGGACAGGGGGCTCCCCCTCTATGGCTACACCTTC CASRADRGLPLYGYTF
. TRBJ2-6 . TRBV6-6 TGTGCCAGCAGTCGTACAGAGCTAGCAGGGGCCAACGTCCTGACTTTC CASSRTELAGANVLTF
. TRBJ2-4 . TRBV12-5 TGTGCTAGTGGTTTGGTACAAAGAGGGGGTGAAGCCAAAAACATTCAGTACTTC CASGLVQRGGEAKNIQYF
. TRBJ2-7 TRBD1 TRBV6-5 TGTGCCAGCAGGCCCCCGGACAGGGCTTACGAGCAGTACTTC CASRPPDRAYEQYF
. TRBJ2-7 TRBD1 TRBV6-5 TGTGCCAGCATCCCGGGACAGTTTCCCTACGAGCAGTACTTC CASIPGQFPYEQYF
few TRBJ2-1 . TRBV6-6 TGTGCCAGCAGAGCCCTGACTCGTGAGCAGTTCTTC CASRALTREQFF
. TRBJ2-3 . TRBV15 TGTGCCACCAGCGGGAGGTGGGACACAGATACGCAGTATTTT CATSGRWDTDTQYF
. TRBJ1-1 . TRBV5-6 TGTGCCAGCAGCTCGGGGACACTTATGAACACTGAAGCTTTCTTT CASSSGTLMNTEAFF